Listed below are T cell receptor beta chains from one sample, sequenced in a study of tumor-infiltrating lymphocytes in localized non-small cell lung cancer. Clones were read by immunoSEQ multiplex PCR, and TCRdb kept only the in-frame ones, dropping some. This sample has 10,000 to 12,000 clones, with around 57% found just once. The sample comprised lung tumor tissue. Every receptor here comes from a human donor with non-small cell lung cancer. Each CDR3 is given with its conserved first and last residue. D genes are given only for firm matches. Not every row has a clone size; where given, it reads once, few, many or a size class.

>TRBV25-1|TRBJ2-7|.|.
TGTGCCAGCAGTGCCTCGCCGAGGGTAGACGAGCAGTACTTC
CASSASPRVDEQYF
>TRBV7-2|TRBJ2-5|.|.
TGTGCCAGCAGCCCTGACAGGAGCGGGACCCAGTACTTC
CASSPDRSGTQYF
>TRBV7-9|TRBJ2-7|TRBD2|few
TGTGCCAGCAGCTTAGATCTAGCGGGGCTCTACGAGCAGTACTTC
CASSLDLAGLYEQYF
>TRBV27|TRBJ2-2|TRBD2|.
TGTGCCAGCAGTTTATCTAGCGGGAGAAGGGCCGGGGAGCTGTTTTTT
CASSLSSGRRAGELFF
>TRBV5-1|TRBJ2-7|.|.
TGCGCCAGCAGCTTGTGGGCCGGGACAAGAGCCTACGAGCAGTACTTC
CASSLWAGTRAYEQYF
>TRBV2|TRBJ1-2|.|large
TGTGCCAGCAGTCCATTTCAGACGGGGCTAGTAGACTATGGCTACACCTTC
CASSPFQTGLVDYGYTF
>TRBV6-1|TRBJ1-2|.|.
TGTGCCAGCAGTGCAGGGGTCTATGGCTACACCTTC
CASSAGVYGYTF
>TRBV4-1|TRBJ1-5|.|.
TGCGCCAGCAGCCAAAGTGGGGTTAGCAATCAGCCCCAGCATTTT
CASSQSGVSNQPQHF
>TRBV20-1|TRBJ2-7|.|medium-sized
TGCAGTGCTAGGGGATACTACGAGCAGTACTTC
CSARGYYEQYF
>TRBV11-2|TRBJ2-7|.|.
TGTGCCAGCAGCCGGGAGTTCGGCGAGCAGTACTTC
CASSREFGEQYF
>TRBV19|TRBJ2-7|TRBD1|.
TGTGCCACCCCTATATGCCGGGACAGCCTTTCCTACGAGCAGTACTTC
CATPICRDSLSYEQYF
>TRBV2|TRBJ2-1|TRBD2|few
TGTGCCAGCAGTGACCCTAGCGGGAGGAATGATGAGCAGTTCTTC
CASSDPSGRNDEQFF
>TRBV15|TRBJ1-2|.|.
TGTGCCACCAGCAGAGGAACCGGCTATGGCTACACCTTC
CATSRGTGYGYTF
>TRBV11-2|TRBJ2-7|.|.
TGTGCCAGCAGCATCATGATGACCGAGCAGTACTTC
CASSIMMTEQYF
>TRBV6-5|TRBJ2-7|.|few
TGTGCCAGCAGTTACTCGCGGGGGCAGGTCGAGCAGTACTTC
CASSYSRGQVEQYF
>TRBV10-2|TRBJ1-6|.|few
TGCGCCAGCGGTGGCGCCCAGTATTCACCCCTCCACTTT
CASGGAQYSPLHF
>TRBV5-4|TRBJ1-5|.|.
TGTGCCAGCAGCGACAGGCCTTATAGCAATCAGCCCCAGCATTTT
CASSDRPYSNQPQHF
>TRBV28|TRBJ2-1|.|medium-sized
TGTGCCAGCAGCCGTACTCATGTAGGTCCCTACAATGAGCAGTTCTTC
CASSRTHVGPYNEQFF
>TRBV10-2|TRBJ1-1|.|.
TGCGCCAGCACTGCCCTAAGGGACACTGAAGCTTTCTTT
CASTALRDTEAFF
>TRBV5-1|TRBJ1-3|.|.
TGCGCCAGCAGCCCACTGGGGGGAAACTCTGGAAACACCATATATTTT
CASSPLGGNSGNTIYF